The sequence of this T cell receptor (beta chain) was determined in a study of T cells after posttransplantation cyclophosphamide. Broader study findings: Skin or GI-infiltrating T cells shared few TRB sequences with blood. After PTCy, TRB diversity resembled that of CNI/methotrexate controls. Later blood repertoires were often dominated by clones from the donor CD8+ memory compartment.

This CDR3 is 16 amino acids long. The junction had 11 bases not matched to a gene; V was cut back by 3 bases and J by 6 bases. Germline V lookup: CDR1 MGHDK, CDR2 SYGVNS. Control samples came 1 year after myeloablative marrow transplants with methotrexate plus calcineurin inhibitor. Sequencing was performed with immunoSEQ multiplex PCR; in TCRdb, only in-frame clones are kept and a portion is missing. Of some 16,000 clones in the sample, roughly 85% are singletons; the top ten hold roughly 28%. In the case of this clone: Its antigen remains unknown.

The source is a female patient younger than 35 who received an allogeneic stem cell transplant from an unrelated donor, was CMV-positive, and had acute and chronic GVHD. Some T cells may trace back to the graft donor. The V call is TRBV25-1, the J call TRBJ2-7; TRBD1 matches 10 bases. This specimen was PBMCs, taken after allogeneic stem cell transplant with calcineurin inhibitor and methotrexate. The DNA for the CDR3 is TGTGCCAGCAGTGACCTCCGGGGGACAGGGGTCGGCGAGCAGTACTTC. It translates to CASSDLRGTGVGEQYF.